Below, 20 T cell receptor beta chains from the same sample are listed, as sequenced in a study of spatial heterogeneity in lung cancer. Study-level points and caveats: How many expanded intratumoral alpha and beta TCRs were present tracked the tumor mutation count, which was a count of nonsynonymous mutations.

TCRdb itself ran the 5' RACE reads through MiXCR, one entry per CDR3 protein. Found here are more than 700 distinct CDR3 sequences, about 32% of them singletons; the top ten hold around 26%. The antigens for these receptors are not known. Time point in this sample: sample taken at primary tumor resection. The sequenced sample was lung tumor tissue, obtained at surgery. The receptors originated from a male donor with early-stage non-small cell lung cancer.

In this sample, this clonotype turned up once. The CDR3 spells CASSFLRGGGETQYF. The CDR3 DNA sequence: TGTGCCAGCAGCTTCTTGAGGGGGGGCGGAGAGACCCAGTACTTC. The chain carries TRBV7-2 and TRBJ2-5; D possibly corresponds to TRBD2 (7 bases). Between the trimmed V and J ends, which lost 3 bases and 4 bases, there was a span of 15 bases. CDR1 is SGHTA and CDR2 is FQGNSA in the germline V gene. The CDR3 loop spans 15 amino acids.

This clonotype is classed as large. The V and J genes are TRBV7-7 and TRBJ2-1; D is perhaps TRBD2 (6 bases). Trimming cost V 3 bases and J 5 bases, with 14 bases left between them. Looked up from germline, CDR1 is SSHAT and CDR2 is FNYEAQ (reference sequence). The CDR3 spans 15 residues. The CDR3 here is CASSFSVGRNNEQFF. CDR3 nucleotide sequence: TGTGCCAGCAGCTTCAGTGTTGGGAGGAACAATGAGCAGTTCTTC.

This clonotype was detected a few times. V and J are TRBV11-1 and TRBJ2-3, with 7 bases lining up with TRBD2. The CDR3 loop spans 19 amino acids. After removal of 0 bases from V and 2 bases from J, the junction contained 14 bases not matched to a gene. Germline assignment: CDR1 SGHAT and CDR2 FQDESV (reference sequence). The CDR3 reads CASSLARGLAETFTDTQYF. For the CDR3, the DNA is TGTGCCAGCAGCTTAGCCCGTGGGCTAGCGGAAACATTCACAGATACGCAGTATTTT. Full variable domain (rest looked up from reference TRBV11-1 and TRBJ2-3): EAEVAQSPRYKITEKSQAVAFWCDPISGHATLYWYRQILGQGPELLVQFQDESVVDDSQLPKDRFSAERLKGVDSTLKIQPAELGDSAMYLCASSLARGLAETFTDTQYFGPGTRLTVL.

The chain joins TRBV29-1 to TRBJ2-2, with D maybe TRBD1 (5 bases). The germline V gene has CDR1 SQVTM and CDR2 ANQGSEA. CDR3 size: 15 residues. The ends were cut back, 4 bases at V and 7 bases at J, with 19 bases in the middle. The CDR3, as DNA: TGCAGCGTTGGCGGCCAGGGCACAGGAAGCGGGGAGCTGTTTTTT. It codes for CSVGGQGTGSGELFF.

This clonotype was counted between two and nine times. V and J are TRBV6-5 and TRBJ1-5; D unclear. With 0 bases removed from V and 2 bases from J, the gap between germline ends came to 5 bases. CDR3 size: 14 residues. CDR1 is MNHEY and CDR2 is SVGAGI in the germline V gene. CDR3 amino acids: CASSYSWGNQPQHF. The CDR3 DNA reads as TGTGCCAGCAGTTACTCGTGGGGCAATCAGCCCCAGCATTTT.

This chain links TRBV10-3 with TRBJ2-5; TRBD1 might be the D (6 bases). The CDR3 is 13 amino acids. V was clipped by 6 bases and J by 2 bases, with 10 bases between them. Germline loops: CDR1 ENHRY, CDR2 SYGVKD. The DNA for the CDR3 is TGTGCCATCAGGGGGACAAGTCAAGAGACCCAGTACTTC. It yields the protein CAIRGTSQETQYF.

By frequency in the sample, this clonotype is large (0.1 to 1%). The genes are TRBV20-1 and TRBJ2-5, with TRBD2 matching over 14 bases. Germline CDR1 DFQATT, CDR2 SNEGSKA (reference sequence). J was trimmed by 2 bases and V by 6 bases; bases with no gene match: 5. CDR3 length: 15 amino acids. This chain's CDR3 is CSAGGTSGRQETQYF. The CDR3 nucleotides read TGCAGTGCGGGTGGGACTAGCGGGAGACAAGAGACCCAGTACTTC.

CDR3 residues: CASSLGPSFETQYF. CDR3 DNA sequence: TGTGCCAGCAGCCTCGGCCCAAGCTTCGAGACCCAGTACTTC. This chain uses TRBV7-2 with TRBJ2-5; unclear D gene. This CDR3 has 14 residues. V was shortened by 5 bases and J by 5 bases, with 15 bases between the two germline ends. Germline CDR1 and CDR2: SGHTA and FQGNSA.

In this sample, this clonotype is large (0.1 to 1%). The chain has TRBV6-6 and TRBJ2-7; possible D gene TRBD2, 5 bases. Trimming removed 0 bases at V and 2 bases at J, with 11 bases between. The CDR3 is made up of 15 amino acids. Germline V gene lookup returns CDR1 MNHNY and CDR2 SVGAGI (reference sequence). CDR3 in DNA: TGTGCCAGCAGTTACTCGAGGAGCGGCACCTACGAGCAGTACTTC. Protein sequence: CASSYSRSGTYEQYF.

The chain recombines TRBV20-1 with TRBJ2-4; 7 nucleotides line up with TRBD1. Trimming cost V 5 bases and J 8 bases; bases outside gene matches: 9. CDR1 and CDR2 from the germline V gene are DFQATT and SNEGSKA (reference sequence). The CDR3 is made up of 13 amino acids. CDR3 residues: CSADRVGIDIQYF. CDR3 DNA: TGCAGTGCTGACAGGGTGGGGATAGACATTCAGTACTTC.

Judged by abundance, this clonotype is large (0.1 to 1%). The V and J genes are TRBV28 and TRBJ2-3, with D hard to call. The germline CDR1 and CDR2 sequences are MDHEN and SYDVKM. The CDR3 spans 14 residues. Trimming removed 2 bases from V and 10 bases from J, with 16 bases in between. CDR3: CASSLPGSDPAQYF. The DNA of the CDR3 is TGTGCCAGCAGTTTACCGGGCTCCGACCCCGCGCAGTATTTT.

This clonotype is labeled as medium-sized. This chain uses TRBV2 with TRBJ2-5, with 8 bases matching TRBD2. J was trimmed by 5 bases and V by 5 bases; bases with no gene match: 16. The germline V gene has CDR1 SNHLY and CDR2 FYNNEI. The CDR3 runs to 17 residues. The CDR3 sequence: CASSRASGPLPLETQYF. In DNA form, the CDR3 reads TGTGCCAGCAGTAGGGCTAGCGGGCCCCTCCCGCTGGAGACCCAGTACTTC.

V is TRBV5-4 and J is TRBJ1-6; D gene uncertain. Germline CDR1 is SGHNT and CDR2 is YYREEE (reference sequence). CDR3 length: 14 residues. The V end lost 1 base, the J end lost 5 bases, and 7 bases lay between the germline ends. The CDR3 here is CASSLLQDNSPLHF. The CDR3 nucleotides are TGTGCCAGCAGCTTGTTACAAGATAATTCACCCCTCCACTTT.

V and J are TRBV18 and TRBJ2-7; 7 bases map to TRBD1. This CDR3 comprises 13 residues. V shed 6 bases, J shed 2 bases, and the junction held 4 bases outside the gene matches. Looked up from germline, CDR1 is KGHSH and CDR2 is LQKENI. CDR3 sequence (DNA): TGTGCCAGCTCCCAGGGACAGACCTACGAGCAGTACTTC. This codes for CASSQGQTYEQYF.

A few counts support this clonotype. The DNA for the CDR3 is TGCGCCAGCAGCTTGGGCACTAGCGAAGACTACGAGCAGTACTTC. Protein sequence: CASSLGTSEDYEQYF. The rearrangement joins TRBV5-1 to TRBJ2-7; 7 bases agree with TRBD2. CDR3 length: 15 amino acids. V was pared by 0 bases and J by 3 bases, with 6 bases of the junction left unmatched. Germline loops: CDR1 SGHRS, CDR2 YFSETQ.

DNA for the CDR3: TGTGCCAGCAGCTTTGCCGGGCCTGAAGCTTTCTTT. The encoded protein is CASSFAGPEAFF. The genes are TRBV7-9 and TRBJ1-1; unclear D gene. Trimming removed 3 bases at V and 6 bases at J, with 8 bases between. The CDR3 consists of 12 residues. CDR1 is SEHNR and CDR2 is FQNEAQ in the germline V gene (reference sequence).

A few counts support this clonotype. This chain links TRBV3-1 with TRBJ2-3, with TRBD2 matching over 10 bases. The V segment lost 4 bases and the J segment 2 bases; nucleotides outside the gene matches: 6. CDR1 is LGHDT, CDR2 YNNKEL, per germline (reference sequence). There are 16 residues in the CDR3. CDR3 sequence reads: CASSLGLADLTDTQYF. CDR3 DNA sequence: TGTGCCAGCAGCCTCGGACTAGCGGACCTCACAGATACGCAGTATTTT.

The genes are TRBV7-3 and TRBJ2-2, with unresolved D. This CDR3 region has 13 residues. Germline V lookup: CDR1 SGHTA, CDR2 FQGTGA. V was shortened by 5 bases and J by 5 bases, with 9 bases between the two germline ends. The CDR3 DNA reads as TGTGCCAGCAGCCGGCCAGCAACCGGGGAGCTGTTTTTT. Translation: CASSRPATGELFF. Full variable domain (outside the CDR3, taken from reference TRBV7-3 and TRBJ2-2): GAGVSQTPSNKVTEKGKYVELRCDPISGHTALYWYRQSLGQGPEFLIYFQGTGAADDSGLPNDRFFAVRPEGSVSTLKIQRTERGDSAVYLCASSRPATGELFFGEGSRLTVL.

The CDR3 sequence is CSVERPYSGSGQETQYF. The CDR3 coding sequence is TGCAGCGTTGAAAGACCCTATAGCGGGAGCGGCCAAGAGACCCAGTACTTC. The genes are TRBV29-1 and TRBJ2-5, with 9 bases lining up with TRBD2. Germline CDR1 and CDR2: SQVTM and ANQGSEA. The J segment lost 1 base and the V segment lost 2 bases, leaving 11 bases of the junction unmatched. This CDR3 comprises 17 residues.

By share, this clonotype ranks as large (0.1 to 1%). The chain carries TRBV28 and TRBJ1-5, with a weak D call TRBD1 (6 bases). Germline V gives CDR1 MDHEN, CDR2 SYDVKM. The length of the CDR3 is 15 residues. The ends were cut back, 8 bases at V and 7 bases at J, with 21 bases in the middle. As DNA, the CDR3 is TGTGCCAGCCGTCCTTTCGGGGGGCGGTCGCAGCCCCAGCATTTT. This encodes CASRPFGGRSQPQHF.